This T cell receptor beta chain originates from a study of neurological immune-mediated disorders. MiXCR was run by TCRdb on the 5' RACE reads, yielding one entry per CDR3 protein. The sample carries tens of thousands of distinct CDR3 sequences, approximately 5% recorded once. This clonotype occurred a few times. The sequence came from a woman aged 25 to 39 with multiple sclerosis. Material: PBMCs.

This chain's CDR3 is CSAESSTRNTGELFF. The DNA for the CDR3 is TGCAGTGCTGAATCTAGTACCAGGAACACCGGGGAGCTGTTTTTT. The chain is built from TRBV20-1 and TRBJ2-2; D unresolved. V dropped 5 bases and J dropped 1 base, with 14 bases sitting between them. This CDR3 has 15 amino acids. Germline V lookup: CDR1 DFQATT, CDR2 SNEGSKA (reference sequence).